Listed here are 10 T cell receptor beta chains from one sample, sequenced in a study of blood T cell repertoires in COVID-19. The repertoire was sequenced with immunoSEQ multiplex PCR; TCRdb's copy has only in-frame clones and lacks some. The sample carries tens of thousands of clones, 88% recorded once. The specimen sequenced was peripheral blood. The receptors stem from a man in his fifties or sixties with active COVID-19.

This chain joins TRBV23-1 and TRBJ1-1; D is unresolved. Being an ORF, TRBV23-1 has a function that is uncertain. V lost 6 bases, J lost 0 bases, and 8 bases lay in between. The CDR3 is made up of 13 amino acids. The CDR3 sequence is CASRAGMNTEAFF. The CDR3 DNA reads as TGCGCCAGCAGGGCGGGGATGAACACTGAAGCTTTCTTT.

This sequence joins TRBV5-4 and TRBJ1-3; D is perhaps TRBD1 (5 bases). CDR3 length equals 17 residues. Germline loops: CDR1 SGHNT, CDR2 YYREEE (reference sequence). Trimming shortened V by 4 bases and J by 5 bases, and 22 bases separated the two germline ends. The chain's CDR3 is CASSRVSGGMGRNTIYF. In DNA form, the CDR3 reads TGTGCCAGCAGCCGAGTATCCGGGGGGATGGGGCGAAACACCATATATTTT.

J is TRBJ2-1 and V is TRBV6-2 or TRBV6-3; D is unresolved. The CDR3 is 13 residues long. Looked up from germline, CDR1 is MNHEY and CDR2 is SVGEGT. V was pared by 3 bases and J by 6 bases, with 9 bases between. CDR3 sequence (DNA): TGTGCCAGCAGTTATACTGAAGCCAATGAGCAGTTCTTC. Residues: CASSYTEANEQFF.

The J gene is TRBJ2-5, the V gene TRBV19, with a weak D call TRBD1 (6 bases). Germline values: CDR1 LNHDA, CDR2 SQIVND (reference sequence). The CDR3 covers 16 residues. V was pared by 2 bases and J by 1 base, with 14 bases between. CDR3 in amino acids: CASSISGGLFQETQYF. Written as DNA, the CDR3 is TGTGCCAGTAGTATATCTGGGGGCTTATTCCAAGAGACCCAGTACTTC. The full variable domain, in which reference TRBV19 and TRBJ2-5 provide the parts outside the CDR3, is DGGITQSPKYLFRKEGQNVTLSCEQNLNHDAMYWYRQDPGQGLRLIYYSQIVNDFQKGDIAEGYSVSREKKESFPLTVTSAQKNPTAFYLCASSISGGLFQETQYFGPGTRLLVL.

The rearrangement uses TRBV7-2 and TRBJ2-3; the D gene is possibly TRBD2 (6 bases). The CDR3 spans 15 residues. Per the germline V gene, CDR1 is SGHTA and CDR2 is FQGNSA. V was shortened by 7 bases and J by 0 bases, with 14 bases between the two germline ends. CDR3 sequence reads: CASILGTPSTDTQYF. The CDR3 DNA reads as TGTGCCAGCATCCTCGGGACTCCTAGCACAGATACGCAGTATTTT.

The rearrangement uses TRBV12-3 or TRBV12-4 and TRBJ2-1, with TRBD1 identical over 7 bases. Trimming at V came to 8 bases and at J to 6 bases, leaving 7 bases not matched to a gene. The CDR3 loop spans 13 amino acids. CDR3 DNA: TGTGCCAGCCTAAGGGCAGGGGGCAATGAGCAGTTCTTC. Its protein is CASLRAGGNEQFF.

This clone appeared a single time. The CDR3 loop is CASSVAAGGNEQYF. Written as DNA, the CDR3 is TGTGCCAGCAGCGTAGCAGCGGGGGGGAACGAGCAGTACTTC. The rearrangement links TRBV9 to TRBJ2-7; 10 bases are shared with TRBD2. This CDR3 has 14 residues. Looked up from germline, CDR1 is SGDLS and CDR2 is YYNGEE. The V gene end was trimmed by 0 bases and the J gene end by 5 bases; junction bases not matched to a gene: 2.

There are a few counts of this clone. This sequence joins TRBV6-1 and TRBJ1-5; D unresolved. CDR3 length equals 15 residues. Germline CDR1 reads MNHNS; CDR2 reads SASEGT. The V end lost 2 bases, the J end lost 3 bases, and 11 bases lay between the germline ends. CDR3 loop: CASSEYSLPNQPQHF. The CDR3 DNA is TGTGCCAGCAGTGAATACAGCCTACCCAATCAGCCCCAGCATTTT.

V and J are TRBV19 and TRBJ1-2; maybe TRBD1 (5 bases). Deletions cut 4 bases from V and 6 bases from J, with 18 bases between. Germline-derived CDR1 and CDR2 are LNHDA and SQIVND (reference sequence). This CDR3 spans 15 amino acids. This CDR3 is CASSTRTGPGDGYTF. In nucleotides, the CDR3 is TGTGCCAGTAGTACTCGAACCGGGCCGGGGGATGGCTACACCTTC.

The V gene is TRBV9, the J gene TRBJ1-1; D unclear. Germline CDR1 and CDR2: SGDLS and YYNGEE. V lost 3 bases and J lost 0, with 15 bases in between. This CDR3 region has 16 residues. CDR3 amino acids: CASSALGFGMNTEAFF. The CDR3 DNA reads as TGTGCCAGCAGCGCCCTTGGTTTCGGGATGAACACTGAAGCTTTCTTT.